Below are 14 T cell receptor beta chains sequenced from a single sample in a study of T-cell memory formation after mild COVID-19. Via MiXCR, TCRdb re-called the 5' RACE reads, giving one row per CDR3 protein. In the table there are fewer than 700,000 distinct CDR3 sequences, roughly 20% of which are singletons. The sequencing sample was made of PBMCs or a T cell subset sorted from them (not recorded which). Receptors originate from an adult woman who had mild COVID-19 (a few samples of this study predate the infection). Cell type and time point are not known.

The gene calls are TRBV7-9 and TRBJ2-2; D unresolved. Trimming shortened V by 5 bases and J by 6 bases, and 10 bases separated the two germline ends. The CDR3 spans 13 residues. Germline V gene lookup returns CDR1 SEHNR and CDR2 FQNEAQ (reference sequence). The CDR3 nucleotides read TGTGCCAGCAGCGATCGATTGTCCGGGGAGCTGTTTTTT. Residues: CASSDRLSGELFF. Supplemented by reference TRBV7-9 and TRBJ2-2, the full variable domain reads DTGVSQNPRHKITKRGQNVTFRCDPISEHNRLYWYRQTLGQGPEFLTYFQNEAQLEKSRLLSDRFSAERPKGSFSTLEIQRTEQGDSAMYLCASSDRLSGELFFGEGSRLTVL.

The J gene is TRBJ1-4, the V gene TRBV29-1, with TRBD1 identical over 8 bases. This CDR3 comprises 17 residues. Per germline, CDR1 SQVTM and CDR2 ANQGSEA. J lost 5 bases, V lost 1 base, and 12 bases had no gene match. The CDR3 region has the DNA TGCAGCGTTGAAGGTATCGAGACAGGGGCACTAAATGAAAAACTGTTTTTT. This translates into CSVEGIETGALNEKLFF.

The chain links TRBV12-3 or TRBV12-4 to TRBJ2-7, with 7 bases identical to TRBD1. The CDR3 length is 15 residues. V was pared by 5 bases and J by 1 base, with 8 bases of the junction left unmatched. CDR3 residues: CASSAGTATSYEQYF. The CDR3 bases are TGTGCCAGCAGTGCCGGGACAGCAACATCCTACGAGCAGTACTTC.

The chain combines TRBV6-1 with TRBJ2-3, with D possibly being TRBD2 (5 bases). Germline V gene lookup returns CDR1 MNHNS and CDR2 SASEGT. The CDR3 extends over 13 amino acids. V dropped 7 bases and J dropped 5 bases, with 13 bases sitting between them. The CDR3 DNA reads TGTGCCAGCATGGAAGGACTCAGAGATACGCAGTATTTT. This gives the protein CASMEGLRDTQYF.

This clonotype was recorded a few times. The rearrangement joins TRBV27 to TRBJ2-1; TRBD2 might be the D (5 bases). Trimming pared 5 bases from V and 5 bases from J, leaving 10 bases between. From germline, CDR1 is MNHEY and CDR2 SMNVEV (reference sequence). The CDR3 covers 13 residues. The chain's CDR3 is CASSDVEDNEQFF. In nucleotides, the CDR3 is TGTGCCAGCAGTGATGTGGAGGACAATGAGCAGTTCTTC.

This clonotype appeared a few times. V gene TRBV5-5 combines with J gene TRBJ2-1; D uncertain. The V gene lost 4 bases and the J gene lost 4 bases, with 15 bases spanning the gap. CDR1 is SGHKS, CDR2 YYEKEE, per germline (reference sequence). This CDR3 is 15 amino acids long. The CDR3 coding sequence is TGTGCCAGCAGCAGCGATTGGGTAGGGTACAATGAGCAGTTCTTC. Protein product: CASSSDWVGYNEQFF.

The chain carries TRBV15 and TRBJ1-6; 7 positions match TRBD1. Germline V lookup: CDR1 LNHNV, CDR2 YYDKDF (reference sequence). The V gene end was trimmed by 2 bases and the J gene end by 8 bases; junction bases not matched to a gene: 0. This CDR3 spans 13 amino acids. CDR3 coding DNA: TGTGCCACCAGCAGACAGGGGGATTCACCCCTCCACTTT. This codes for CATSRQGDSPLHF.

This sequence joins TRBV6-5 and TRBJ1-2; D is possibly TRBD1 (5 bases). The V end was cut by 2 bases, the J end by 3 bases, with 7 bases between. This CDR3 has 13 residues. Germline CDR1 reads MNHEY; CDR2 reads SVGAGI. The CDR3 reads CASSYGRDYGYTF. The DNA of the CDR3 is TGTGCCAGCAGTTACGGCAGGGACTATGGCTACACCTTC.

This clonotype came up a few times. The V and J genes are TRBV5-6 and TRBJ2-2; D may be TRBD1 (6 bases). Germline CDR1 SGHDT, CDR2 YYEEEE. V lost 4 bases, J lost 0 bases, and 10 bases lay in between. The CDR3 contains 15 residues. The CDR3 DNA follows: TGTGCCAGCAGCCTGGACAGACCGAACACCGGGGAGCTGTTTTTT. This gives the protein CASSLDRPNTGELFF.

The J gene is TRBJ2-3, the V gene TRBV5-4; TRBD1 or TRBD2 may be the D gene (5 bases each). The V and J ends lost 4 bases and 2 bases respectively, with 17 bases between them. The length of the CDR3 is 16 residues. Germline V gene sequence: CDR1 SGHNT, CDR2 YYREEE (reference sequence). CDR3 nucleotide sequence: TGTGCCAGCAGCCCAACGCGTTTAGGGACCACAGATACGCAGTATTTT. It yields the protein CASSPTRLGTTDTQYF.

This clonotype was counted between two and nine times. This chain connects TRBV6-4 to TRBJ2-1, with D perhaps matching TRBD1 (7 bases). The CDR3 loop spans 15 amino acids. V was clipped by 8 bases and J by 4 bases, with 18 bases between them. CDR1 is MRHNA and CDR2 is SNTAGT in the germline V gene. The CDR3 protein is CASRGDSEAYNEQFF. Here the CDR3 DNA reads TGTGCCAGCCGCGGGGACAGTGAAGCTTACAATGAGCAGTTCTTC.

The table lists this clonotype with many counts. V usage is TRBV5-1 and J usage is TRBJ2-1; no reliable D call. Deletions cut 0 bases from V and 4 bases from J, with 11 bases between. Germline loops: CDR1 SGHRS, CDR2 YFSETQ. This CDR3 comprises 15 residues. In DNA, the CDR3 is TGCGCCAGCAGCTTGGCAGGATCTAGTTACAATGAGCAGTTCTTC. Translation: CASSLAGSSYNEQFF.

This clonotype was seen a handful of times. The chain uses TRBV14 and TRBJ2-3; 7 positions match TRBD1. In germline, CDR1 is SGHDN, CDR2 FVKESK. J gave up 6 bases and V 6 bases, and 6 bases lay outside the gene matches. This CDR3 region has 13 residues. CDR3 DNA: TGTGCCAGCAGTAGACAGGGTCACGATACGCAGTATTTT. The encoded protein is CASSRQGHDTQYF.

The rearrangement links TRBV7-6 to TRBJ1-5; D call uncertain. V was pared by 1 base and J by 0 bases, with 7 bases between. This CDR3 has 15 residues. Germline-derived CDR1 and CDR2 are SGHVS and FNYEAQ. This CDR3 reads CASSLVADSNQPQHF. CDR3 nucleotides: TGTGCCAGCAGCTTAGTAGCCGATAGCAATCAGCCCCAGCATTTT.